This TCR beta chain was sequenced for a study of CXCR3-negative and CXCR3-positive naive CD8 T cells. Study-level background: Per-library TRB read counts averaged about 1.5 +/- 0.3 million, adding up to around 130 million in total. Points from the study as a whole: Diversity in memory CD8+ cells fell much lower than the comparably high levels seen in both naive subsets. CXCR3-positive naive cells carried more hydrophobic TRB CDR3s than CXCR3-negative ones.

The CDR3 has 12 residues. Germline V lookup: CDR1 MDHEN, CDR2 SYDVKM. As for this clonotype: Antigen: not known.

All TRB cDNA libraries came from 5' RACE performed with UMI labels. TCRdb re-called the 5' RACE reads; one entry per CDR3 protein, DNA not given. The sample has some 140,000 distinct CDR3 sequences; the top ten hold 0.41%. Naive CD8+ T cells carried a CD45RO-CCR7+CD27+CD95- phenotype. The source of this sequence is a human donor in good health. Some clones in this sample may be carry-over from other donors' samples. Sequencing input: naive CXCR3+ CD8+ T cells from blood. Subset denoted: CD45RO-CCR7+CD27+CD95- naive CD8+ T cells expressing CXCR3 (TNR3+). The gene calls are TRBV28 and TRBJ2-3. CDR3 residues: CASSFFADTQYF. The full variable domain, with the rest looked up from reference TRBV28 and TRBJ2-3, is DVKVTQSSRYLVKRTGEKVFLECVQDMDHENMFWYRQDPGLGLRLIYFSYDVKMKEKGDIPEGYSVSREKKERFSLILESASTNQTSMYLCASSFFADTQYFGPGTRLTVL.